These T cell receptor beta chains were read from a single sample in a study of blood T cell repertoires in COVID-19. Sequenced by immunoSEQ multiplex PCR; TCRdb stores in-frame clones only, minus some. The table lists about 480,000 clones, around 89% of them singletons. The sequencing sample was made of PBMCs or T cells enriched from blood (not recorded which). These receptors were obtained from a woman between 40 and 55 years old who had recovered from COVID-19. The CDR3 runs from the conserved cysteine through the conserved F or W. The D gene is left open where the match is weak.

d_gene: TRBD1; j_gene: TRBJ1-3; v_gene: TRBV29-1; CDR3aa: CSVVWTGSGNTIYF; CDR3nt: TGCAGCGTTGTGTGGACAGGCTCTGGAAACACCATATATTTT
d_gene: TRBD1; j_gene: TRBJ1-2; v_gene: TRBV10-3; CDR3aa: CAISEGTGFHNGYTF; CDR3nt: TGTGCCATCAGTGAGGGGACAGGATTTCATAATGGCTACACCTTC
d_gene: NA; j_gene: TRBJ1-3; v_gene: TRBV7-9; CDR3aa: CASSPPQGSGNTIYF; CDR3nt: TGTGCCAGCAGCCCACCACAGGGCTCTGGAAACACCATATATTTT
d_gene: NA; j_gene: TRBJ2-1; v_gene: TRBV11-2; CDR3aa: CASSVLQGRAGNEQFF; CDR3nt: TGTGCCAGCAGCGTACTTCAGGGACGTGCGGGAAATGAGCAGTTCTTC
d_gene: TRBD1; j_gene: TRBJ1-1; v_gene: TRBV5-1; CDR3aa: CASSSGGPEAFF; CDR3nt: TGCGCCAGCAGCTCAGGGGGCCCTGAAGCTTTCTTT
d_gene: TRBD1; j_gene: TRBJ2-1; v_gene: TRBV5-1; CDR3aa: CASSAGQGGYPSSYNEQFF; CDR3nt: TGCGCCAGCAGCGCAGGACAGGGTGGCTACCCGAGCTCCTACAATGAGCAGTTCTTC
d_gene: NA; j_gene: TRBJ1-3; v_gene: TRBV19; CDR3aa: CASSIRTVLSGNTIYF; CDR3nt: TGTGCCAGTAGTATAAGGACAGTCCTTTCTGGAAACACCATATATTTT
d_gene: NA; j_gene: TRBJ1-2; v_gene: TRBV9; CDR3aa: CASSVEPIADGYTF; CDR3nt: TGTGCCAGCAGCGTAGAGCCCATCGCGGATGGCTACACCTTC
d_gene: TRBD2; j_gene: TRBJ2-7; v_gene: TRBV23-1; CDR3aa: CASSHQLAGGHSSYEQYF; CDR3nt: TGCGCCAGCAGTCACCAACTAGCGGGAGGCCATAGCTCCTACGAGCAGTACTTC
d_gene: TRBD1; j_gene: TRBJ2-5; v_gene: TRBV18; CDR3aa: CASSPPGQITVKETQYF; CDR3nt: TGTGCCAGCTCACCACCGGGACAGATTACTGTCAAAGAGACCCAGTACTTC